Sequencing of this T cell receptor beta chain was carried out in a study of blood T cell repertoires in COVID-19. As for the study in general: Material from acute and convalescent COVID-19 was sourced from the United States, Italy and Spain. Nucleic acid was either cDNA or gDNA, and it came from T cells, B-cell-depleted T cells, or PBMCs.

Original processing notes: Counts of nucleated cells, estimated from reference gene primer amplification, were obtained. Data came from immunoSEQ multiplex PCR; TCRdb stores just in-frame clones and leaves some out. V and J calls and clone size are given by that table; D and trimming were obtained from the DNA. The table shows under 200,000 clones, with around 86% occurring only once. This clone was picked up one time. The germline V gene encodes CDR1 SNHLY and CDR2 FYNNEI. The V gene lost 4 bases and the J gene lost 14 bases, with 6 bases spanning the gap. The CDR3 runs to 10 residues. The sequencing sample was made of peripheral blood. This rearrangement joins TRBV2 to TRBJ1-6; D not resolved. The source of this sequence is a man aged 70 or older with acute or convalescent COVID-19. The CDR3: CASSVTALHF. CDR3 nucleotides: TGTGCCAGCAGTGTAACAGCCCTCCACTTT.